Listed below are T cell receptor beta chains from one sample, sequenced in a study of OX40 agonist ivuxolimab in advanced cancers. The method was immunoSEQ multiplex PCR; TCRdb's version includes in-frame clones alone and lacks a portion of them. The sample holds some 50,000 clones; over 75% are singletons and the top ten take 0.69%. The starting material was CD4+ or CD8+ T cells sorted from blood, obtained in a trial of the OX40 agonist ivuxolimab. The receptors here all came from an adult with an advanced solid tumor such as melanoma, head and neck, liver or kidney cancer. CDR3s include the opening cysteine and the closing phenylalanine or tryptophan. Each record gives: J gene, V gene, D gene, clone size, CDR3 DNA, CDR3 protein. The D gene is left open where the match is weak. Rows may omit the clone size; those that give it use once, few, many or a size class.

TRBJ1-5,TRBV5-1,NA,NA,TGCGCCAGCAGCTTGGGAGAAAATCAGCCCCAGCATTTT,CASSLGENQPQHF
TRBJ2-2,TRBV5-6,TRBD2,NA,TGTGCCAGCAGCCCCAGACTAGCGGGGGGGCCTGGGGAGCTGTTTTTT,CASSPRLAGGPGELFF
TRBJ1-2,TRBV28,NA,NA,TGTGCCAGCAGTTTACCAGGGGTGCGGGGCTACACCTTC,CASSLPGVRGYTF
TRBJ1-1,TRBV12-1,NA,NA,TGTGCCAGCACCCCCCCGACAACTGAAGCTTTCTTT,CASTPPTTEAFF
TRBJ2-7,TRBV28,TRBD1,NA,TGTGCCAGCGTACAGGGGTTGGGTTTTGACGAGCAGTACTTC,CASVQGLGFDEQYF
TRBJ2-5,TRBV5-1,NA,once,TGCGCCAGCAGCTTGGCCCGGACTAACCTCCGGGAGACCCAGTACTTC,CASSLARTNLRETQYF
TRBJ2-5,TRBV7-7,NA,few,TGTGCCAGCAGCTTAGAGGGAGGTGCGGGGACCCAGTACTTC,CASSLEGGAGTQYF
TRBJ2-7,TRBV18,NA,few,TGTGCCAGCTCACCATACCGTGACTACGAGCAGTACTTC,CASSPYRDYEQYF
TRBJ1-3,TRBV2,TRBD1,NA,TGTGCCAGCAGGAGAGGACAGGTTGGAAACACCATATATTTT,CASRRGQVGNTIYF
TRBJ1-1,TRBV6-5,NA,few,TGTGCCAGCAGTCTGACAGGTTCCACTGAAGCTTTCTTT,CASSLTGSTEAFF
TRBJ2-3,TRBV18,NA,NA,TGTGCCAGCTCACCGCTCGGCGGGGACACAGATACGCAGTATTTT,CASSPLGGDTDTQYF
TRBJ2-3,TRBV28,NA,NA,TGTGCCAGCAGTTTGCAGGTTGCCCGCCTATCAGATACGCAGTATTTT,CASSLQVARLSDTQYF
TRBJ2-2,TRBV5-1,NA,few,TGCGCCAGCAGCTACGGCCGGACACAGAACACCGGGGAGCTGTTTTTT,CASSYGRTQNTGELFF
TRBJ2-3,TRBV5-4,NA,NA,TGTGCCAGCAGCTTGGGACTCGGTACCACAGATACGCAGTATTTT,CASSLGLGTTDTQYF
TRBJ1-3,TRBV6-6,NA,NA,TGTGCCAGCAGTGAGGGAGCCGCTGGAAACACCATATATTTT,CASSEGAAGNTIYF
TRBJ2-7,TRBV2,NA,NA,TGTGCCAGCGGTCAAGGGACAACCTACGAGCAGTACTTC,CASGQGTTYEQYF
TRBJ2-5,TRBV6-1,NA,NA,TGTGCCAGCAGCTTGAACCTCGGTACCCAAGAGACCCAGTACTTC,CASSLNLGTQETQYF
TRBJ2-5,TRBV6-6,NA,once,TGTGCCAGCAGTTACTCGGCTGGGACGGAGACCCAGTACTTC,CASSYSAGTETQYF
TRBJ1-2,TRBV5-1,TRBD1,once,TGCGCCAGCAGCTCCCAGGGGGCGGACTATGGCTACACCTTC,CASSSQGADYGYTF
TRBJ2-5,TRBV2,NA,once,TGTGCCAGCAGTGCAACAAACCCTAGGGGACTTAGTTGGACCCAGTACTTC,CASSATNPRGLSWTQYF
TRBJ2-3,TRBV5-1,TRBD2,once,TGCGCCAGCAGCCCGACTAGCGGGGGAGATACGCAGTATTTT,CASSPTSGGDTQYF
TRBJ1-3,TRBV10-1,TRBD1,NA,TGCGCCAGCAGTGCCGGACAGGGGCAAAGCACCATATATTTT,CASSAGQGQSTIYF
TRBJ1-4,TRBV19,NA,NA,TGTGCCAGTAGTGCAGAGGCCGCAACTAATGAAAAACTGTTTTTT,CASSAEAATNEKLFF
TRBJ1-4,TRBV5-8,NA,NA,TGTGCCAGCAGCTTTGCTATGGGCGCTGCAACTAATGAAAAACTGTTTTTT,CASSFAMGAATNEKLFF
TRBJ2-5,TRBV6-1,TRBD1,NA,TGTGCCAGCAGACAGGGGGCTCAAGAGACCCAGTACTTC,CASRQGAQETQYF
TRBJ2-4,TRBV7-2,TRBD2,NA,TGTGCCAGCAGCCCAACTCAGCGGGGGGGCAGGGGGCCCAAAAACATTCAGTACTTC,CASSPTQRGGRGPKNIQYF
TRBJ2-5,TRBV19,NA,NA,TGTGCCAGTAGTATGGCCAGGGGAGAGACCCAGTACTTC,CASSMARGETQYF
TRBJ2-1,TRBV5-1,TRBD2,NA,TGCGCCAGCAGCTGGATCTGGGACCCGACTAGGACTAGCGGGGGGTCTGAGCAGTTCTTC,CASSWIWDPTRTSGGSEQFF
TRBJ2-5,TRBV19,TRBD2,NA,TGTGCCAGTAGTGAGGTTGCTAGCGGGGGACAAGAGACCCAGTACTTC,CASSEVASGGQETQYF
TRBJ1-6,TRBV6-5,NA,few,TGTGCCAGCAGTTACTCCGGGACGGCTAATTCACCCCTCCACTTT,CASSYSGTANSPLHF
TRBJ2-3,TRBV2,TRBD2,once,TGTGCCAGCAGTAGACTAGCGGGCTTCACAGATACGCAGTATTTT,CASSRLAGFTDTQYF
TRBJ1-5,TRBV19,TRBD1,NA,TGTGCCAGTAGGACTGGACAGGGCGGACAGCCCCAGCATTTT,CASRTGQGGQPQHF
TRBJ1-4,TRBV11-2,TRBD1,few,TGTGCCAGCAGCTTAGCGGGACAGTATAATGAAAAACTGTTTTTT,CASSLAGQYNEKLFF
TRBJ2-2,TRBV5-1,NA,NA,TGCGCCAGCAGCTCGGCTCAGACGAACACCGGGGAGCTGTTTTTT,CASSSAQTNTGELFF
TRBJ2-3,TRBV19,NA,once,TGTGCCAGTAGTAACGCGGCGGCCGCTAGCACAGATACGCAGTATTTT,CASSNAAAASTDTQYF
TRBJ2-1,TRBV10-1,TRBD2,NA,TGCGCCAGCAGACCGCAACTAGCGGGGGTGTTAGGTGAGCAGTTCTTC,CASRPQLAGVLGEQFF
TRBJ1-6,TRBV27,NA,once,TGTGCCAGCAGTCTCCTAAGAGGCAATTCACCCCTCCACTTT,CASSLLRGNSPLHF
TRBJ1-3,TRBV7-6,NA,NA,TGTGCCAGCAGCAAGATCGTCGGCTCTGGAAACACCATATATTTT,CASSKIVGSGNTIYF
TRBJ1-4,TRBV7-8,NA,NA,TGTGCCAGCAGCTTGGTTATCGGGATGGCTAAAGAAAAACTGTTTTTT,CASSLVIGMAKEKLFF
TRBJ2-5,TRBV10-3,NA,NA,TGTGCCATCAGTGAACTAGGTGCGGAGACCCAGTACTTC,CAISELGAETQYF
TRBJ1-2,TRBV15,TRBD1,NA,TGTGCCACCAGCAGAGGGACAGGGGGAAACTATGGCTACACCTTC,CATSRGTGGNYGYTF
TRBJ2-3,TRBV5-1,TRBD2,NA,TGCGCCAGCAGCTTGGACGCGGGACTATCGTCGGATACGCAGTATTTT,CASSLDAGLSSDTQYF
TRBJ2-7,TRBV2,TRBD1,NA,TGTGCCAGCAGTCAGGGGGAAAACACCTACGAGCAGTACTTC,CASSQGENTYEQYF
TRBJ1-5,TRBV6-1,TRBD1,few,TGTGCCAGCGGGCGGGACAGGGGCAATCAGCCCCAGCATTTT,CASGRDRGNQPQHF
TRBJ2-2,TRBV10-3,NA,NA,TGTGCCATCAATGTCGCCGGGGAGCTGTTTTTT,CAINVAGELFF
TRBJ2-1,TRBV5-1,TRBD2,NA,TGCGCCAGCAGCTTGGCAAGCGGGGGGGCCGTCGGTGAGCAGTTCTTC,CASSLASGGAVGEQFF
TRBJ1-6,TRBV7-8,TRBD1,few,TGTGCCAGCAGCTTAGGGGGACAGGGGGCTTCACCCCTCCACTTT,CASSLGGQGASPLHF
TRBJ1-2,TRBV6-1,NA,NA,TGTGCCAGCAGTTTGATGAGCTATGGCTACACCTTC,CASSLMSYGYTF
TRBJ2-4,TRBV11-2,TRBD1,NA,TGTGCCAGCAGCTTAGATGGGGGACAGGGGTACTTC,CASSLDGGQGYF
TRBJ2-2,TRBV5-4,NA,NA,TGTGCCAGCAGCTTGGCCGGAGGGGCCGCGAACACCGGGGAGCTGTTTTTT,CASSLAGGAANTGELFF
TRBJ1-5,TRBV28,NA,NA,TGTGCCAGCAGTCCGCACATGGGGGGGGTAGTAGATCAGCCCCAGCATTTT,CASSPHMGGVVDQPQHF
TRBJ2-7,TRBV6-5,TRBD1,NA,TGTGCCAGCAGTCCGCCGACAGGGGGCATCCACGAGCAGTACTTC,CASSPPTGGIHEQYF
TRBJ2-1,TRBV11-2,TRBD1,once,TGTGCCAGCAGCTTAGGAGTACAGGGGGCTGGTGAGCAGTTCTTC,CASSLGVQGAGEQFF
TRBJ2-5,TRBV7-2,TRBD1,NA,TGTGCCAGCAGCTCAGGGACAGGGGTATCAGGGGAGACCCAGTACTTC,CASSSGTGVSGETQYF
TRBJ1-2,TRBV7-9,NA,once,TGTGCCAGCACCCCAGTTCTGGGCTACGGTGGCTACACCTTC,CASTPVLGYGGYTF